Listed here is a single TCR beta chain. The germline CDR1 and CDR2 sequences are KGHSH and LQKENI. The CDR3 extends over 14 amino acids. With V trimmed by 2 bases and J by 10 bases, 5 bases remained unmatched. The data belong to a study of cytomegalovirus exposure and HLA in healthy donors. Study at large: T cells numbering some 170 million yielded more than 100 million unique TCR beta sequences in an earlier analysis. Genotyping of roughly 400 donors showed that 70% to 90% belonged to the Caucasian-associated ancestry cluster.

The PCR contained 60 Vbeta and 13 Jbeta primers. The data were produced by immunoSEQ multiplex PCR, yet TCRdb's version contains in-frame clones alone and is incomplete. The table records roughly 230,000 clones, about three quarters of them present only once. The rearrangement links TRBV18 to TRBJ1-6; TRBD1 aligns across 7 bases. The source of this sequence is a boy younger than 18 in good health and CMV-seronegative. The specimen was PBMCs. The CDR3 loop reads CASSPRDSESPLHF. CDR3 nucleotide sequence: TGTGCCAGCTCACCAAGGGACAGCGAATCACCCCTCCACTTT.